In its sample, the clone carrying this T cell receptor beta chain was seen many times. Antigen: not known. The data were obtained in a study of CD8 T cells in ankylosing spondylitis. Findings and limits, study-wide: CD8+ disease-linked clones were present at relatively low frequencies in blood. As reported, disease-linked clones showed significant enrichment in matched ankylosing spondylitis synovial fluid. It appeared that ankylosing spondylitis blood was characterized by a TCR beta motif of several highly homologous variants.

MiXCR, run by TCRdb on the 5' RACE reads, gives a single entry per CDR3 protein. This sample has 200,000 to 300,000 distinct CDR3 sequences, with 10% found just once. The source material was blood, either unsorted or a sorted T cell fraction (not recorded which). This sequence originates from a male donor with ankylosing spondylitis or in good health (not recorded which).

The CDR3 nucleotides are TGCAGCGGAGGACAGGGAAGCGCCACCGGGGAGCTGTTTTTT. Its protein product is CSGGQGSATGELFF. The chain recombines TRBV29-1 with TRBJ2-2; 8 bases match TRBD1. CDR3 length equals 14 residues. J lost 4 bases, V lost 7 bases, and 8 bases had no gene match. Germline CDR1 SQVTM, CDR2 ANQGSEA.